The next 21 T cell receptor beta chains were all read from a single sample in a study of vaccination effects on CD4 cells after COVID-19. What these receptors recognize is not known. Once cultured for approximately eleven days, the cells underwent separation to obtain CD4+ T cells. A PCR test confirmed that the person had SARS-CoV-2 infection between March and December 2020. Everyone in the study got two shots of either the BNT162b2 or mRNA-1273 vaccine. Profiled with immunoSEQ multiplex PCR; TCRdb holds only in-frame clones, not every one. This table has tens of thousands of clones, approximately 82% appearing once. The sample was CD4+ T cells from PBMCs cultured without peptide, taken after COVID-19 vaccination. These receptors were obtained from a human donor who had a prior SARS-CoV-2 infection.

This clone came up a few times. The CDR3 carries no conserved terminal phenylalanine or tryptophan, so it likely arises from a read error. Because the CDR3's place on the DNA is in doubt, the DNA is left out and the CDR3 is given as listed by TCRdb. The chain combines TRBV15 with TRBJ1-2; the table assigns TRBD1, which was not confirmed against the DNA. The V gene's germline CDR1 is LNHNV and CDR2 YYDKDF (reference sequence). The CDR3 extends over 13 residues, inclusive of both ends. The CDR3 protein is CATSRHDRDPPGV.

The chain employs TRBV30 and TRBJ1-4, with 8 bases that match TRBD1. The V segment lost 2 bases and the J segment 8 bases; nucleotides outside the gene matches: 13. CDR3 length: 16 amino acids. Germline V gives CDR1 GTSNPN, CDR2 SVGIG (reference sequence). DNA for the CDR3: TGTGCCTGGAGTTCAGGGGGCAGATCGTGGCACGAAAAACTGTTTTTT. It translates to CAWSSGGRSWHEKLFF.

Remarks on this clone: A read error may account for a junction end that differs from germline. This sequence joins TRBV5-8 and TRBJ1-1; D gene unclear. CDR1 is SGHTS and CDR2 is YDEGEE in the germline V gene. This CDR3 region has 13 residues. The CDR3 region is CVSSFREDTEAFF. CDR3 DNA sequence: TGTGTCAGCAGCTTTAGGGAGGACACTGAAGCTTTCTTT.

J is TRBJ2-1 and V is TRBV24-1; a possible D gene is TRBD2 (5 bases). The germline CDR1 and CDR2 sequences are KGHDR and SFDVKD. V gave up 4 bases and J gave up 4 bases, with 10 bases separating them. The CDR3 is made up of 14 amino acids. The chain's CDR3 is CATSDSPGYNEQFF. The CDR3 coding sequence is TGTGCCACCAGTGACTCCCCGGGATACAATGAGCAGTTCTTC.

The chain uses TRBV11-2 and TRBJ1-1, with D perhaps TRBD1 (6 bases). Trimming left V 2 bases short and J 9 bases short, with 19 bases between. The length of the CDR3 is 15 residues. Germline lookup yields CDR1 SGHAT and CDR2 FQNNGV. The CDR3 nucleotides are TGTGCCAGCAGCTTATTGCCTCCCGATCGGGACAAAGCTTTCTTT. This gives the protein CASSLLPPDRDKAFF.

This clone has just one count. The V gene is TRBV5-4, the J gene TRBJ1-2; D may be TRBD1 (6 bases). The germline gives CDR1 SGHNT, CDR2 YYREEE (reference sequence). The CDR3 is 13 residues long. V lost 5 bases and J lost 2, with 10 bases in between. CDR3 DNA: TGTGCCAGCAGTCCGGACAGAAACTATGGCTACACCTTC. This encodes CASSPDRNYGYTF. The full variable domain, its missing parts supplied by reference TRBV5-4 and TRBJ1-2, is ETGVTQSPTHLIKTRGQQVTLRCSSQSGHNTVSWYQQALGQGPQFIFQYYREEENGRGNFPPRFSGLQFPNYSSELNVNALELDDSALYLCASSPDRNYGYTFGSGTRLTVV.

The V call is TRBV30, the J call TRBJ1-5; 7 bases are shared with TRBD1. The germline gives CDR1 GTSNPN, CDR2 SVGIG (reference sequence). The trim removed 7 bases at V and 3 bases at J, leaving 9 bases unmatched. The CDR3 has 14 residues. CDR3 amino acids: CAFLDRAANQPQHF. For the CDR3, the DNA is TGTGCCTTCCTCGACAGGGCGGCCAATCAGCCCCAGCATTTT.

J is TRBJ1-4 and V is TRBV9, with D hard to call. Germline CDR1 and CDR2: SGDLS and YYNGEE. This CDR3 region has 16 residues. Trimming removed 0 bases at V and 6 bases at J, with 15 bases between. CDR3 sequence: CASSVGRGRADEKLFF. In nucleotides, the CDR3 is TGTGCCAGCAGCGTAGGTCGAGGACGGGCGGATGAAAAACTGTTTTTT.

This chain joins TRBV6-5 and TRBJ2-5; the D is unclear. The J call may be incorrect, as the DNA end agrees better with TRBJ2-7. Germline V gene data show CDR1 as MNHEY and CDR2 as SVGAGI. The CDR3 contains 14 residues. This CDR3 is CASSYGPELYEQYF. The CDR3 coding sequence is TGTGCCAGCAGTTATGGGCCAGAGCTTTACGAGCAGTACTTC.

This chain uses TRBV5-3 with TRBJ2-3, with 9 positions matching TRBD2. TRBV5-3 qualifies as an ORF whose function is uncertain. There are 17 residues in the CDR3. V lost 5 bases and J lost 2; bases outside the gene matches: 12. The CDR3 here is CARRQSRLAEFTDTQYF. In DNA, the CDR3 is TGTGCCAGAAGACAATCCCGACTAGCGGAGTTCACAGATACGCAGTATTTT.

This clone was seen a single time. The rearrangement uses TRBV3-1 (or the pseudogene TRBV3-2) and TRBJ2-1, with 9 bases that match TRBD2. Germline CDR1 LGHDT, CDR2 YNNKEL (reference sequence). The J segment lost 2 bases and the V segment lost 3 bases, leaving 2 bases of the junction unmatched. The CDR3 loop spans 15 amino acids. The chain's CDR3 is CASSQAGGPYNEQFF. CDR3 nucleotides: TGTGCCAGCAGCCAGGCGGGAGGGCCCTACAATGAGCAGTTCTTC.

V gene TRBV9 combines with J gene TRBJ2-5; perhaps TRBD1 as D (6 bases). The CDR3 extends over 15 amino acids. Germline V gene lookup returns CDR1 SGDLS and CDR2 YYNGEE. V lost 4 bases and J lost 2, with 15 bases in between. The CDR3 DNA reads TGTGCCAGCAGCCTACAAACTACAGGGCAAGAGACCCAGTACTTC. The encoded protein is CASSLQTTGQETQYF.

This clone was found once. This rearrangement joins TRBV6-2 or TRBV6-3 to TRBJ2-7; D possibly uses TRBD1 or TRBD2 (5 bases each). Looked up from germline, CDR1 is MNHEY and CDR2 is SVGEGT. CDR3 length: 14 amino acids. V was clipped by 3 bases and J by 0 bases, with 9 bases between them. CDR3 bases: TGTGCCAGCAGTTATCGGGGACGCTCCTACGAGCAGTACTTC. Translation: CASSYRGRSYEQYF.

This chain uses TRBV18 with TRBJ2-7; D is possibly TRBD1 (6 bases). The V end lost 3 bases, the J end lost 3 bases, and 15 bases lay between the germline ends. Looked up from germline, CDR1 is KGHSH and CDR2 is LQKENI. The CDR3 is 15 amino acids. CDR3 sequence: CASSPTGTTVYEQYF. CDR3 coding DNA: TGTGCCAGCTCACCGACCGGGACAACAGTCTACGAGCAGTACTTC.

The V and J genes are TRBV7-2 and TRBJ2-4; 12 bases match TRBD2. CDR3 length: 17 amino acids. V shed 4 bases and J 7 bases; nucleotides not matched to a gene: 11. Per germline, CDR1 SGHTA and CDR2 FQGNSA. CDR3 sequence: CASSSTGGLAGGNIQYF. CDR3 in DNA: TGTGCCAGCAGCTCCACGGGTGGCCTAGCGGGAGGGAACATTCAGTACTTC.

The V call is TRBV30, the J call TRBJ2-1, with a weak D call TRBD1 (6 bases). This CDR3 has 14 amino acids. Germline-derived CDR1 and CDR2 are GTSNPN and SVGIG (reference sequence). Trimming took 2 bases from V and 3 from J, leaving 11 bases between them. CDR3 protein: CAWSTGQYYNEQFF. In DNA form, the CDR3 reads TGTGCCTGGAGTACCGGACAGTACTACAATGAGCAGTTCTTC.

The V call is TRBV9, the J call TRBJ2-5; TRBD2 matches at 8 bases. This CDR3 contains 14 residues. Germline CDR1 reads SGDLS; CDR2 reads YYNGEE. V lost 0 bases to trimming and J lost 8 bases; unmatched junction nucleotides: 6. CDR3 region: CASSVEISGRTQYF. For the CDR3, the DNA is TGTGCCAGCAGCGTAGAAATAAGCGGGAGAACCCAGTACTTC.

V and J are TRBV5-1 and TRBJ1-6, with D maybe TRBD1 (6 bases). There are 15 residues in the CDR3. Between the trimmed V and J ends, which lost 1 base and 6 bases, there was a span of 11 bases. Per germline, CDR1 SGHRS and CDR2 YFSETQ. Here the CDR3 reads CASSLSGVGNSPLHF. In DNA, the CDR3 is TGCGCCAGCAGCTTGTCAGGGGTGGGTAATTCACCCCTCCACTTT.

The CDR3 sequence is CASSISGSPYEQYF. DNA for the CDR3: TGTGCCAGTAGTATTAGCGGGTCCCCCTACGAGCAGTACTTC. V usage is TRBV19 and J usage is TRBJ2-7; TRBD2 aligns across 7 bases. J was trimmed by 2 bases and V by 3 bases; bases with no gene match: 4. Germline V gene data show CDR1 as LNHDA and CDR2 as SQIVND (reference sequence). The CDR3 is made up of 14 amino acids.

The chain employs TRBV19 and TRBJ2-2; no firm D call. Germline CDR1 LNHDA, CDR2 SQIVND (reference sequence). The CDR3 consists of 13 residues. V lost 4 bases to trimming and J lost 7 bases, with 10 bases between them. The CDR3 DNA reads as TGTGCCAGTAGTACGTTCTCCGGCGGGGAGCTGTTTTTT. Translated, it gives CASSTFSGGELFF.

This rearrangement joins TRBV7-8 to TRBJ1-1; D uncertain. Trimming cost V 1 base and J 1 base, with 7 bases left between them. Germline V lookup: CDR1 SGHVS, CDR2 FQNEAQ. The CDR3 length is 14 residues. CDR3 protein: CASSLGLSNTEAFF. DNA of the CDR3: TGTGCCAGCAGCTTAGGACTTTCGAACACTGAAGCTTTCTTT.